Below, 31 T cell receptor beta chains from the same sample are listed, as sequenced in a study of T cell responses to AZD1222 COVID-19 vaccine (dated by TCRdb to 2020 to 2022). Library creation used the immunoSEQ multiplex PCR assay. Imported from immuneACCESS, the table was reduced by TCRdb to in-frame sequences with V and J called. These copies leave out some clones; in studies compared against another copy, an unresolved V gene accounts for under half, and the cause of the remainder is not known. Across this sample there are 130,000 or so clones, with 80% to 95% seen only once. Over 0.95% of the sample rests with the top ten. The time point tag for this specimen amounts to: baseline before first vaccination. The sequencing used peripheral blood, collected on day 0 of AZD1222 vaccination. These receptors all stem from an adult in good health.

J is TRBJ2-7 and V is TRBV29-1, with D perhaps TRBD2 (6 bases). The V end was cut by 4 bases, the J end by 0 bases, with 16 bases between. The CDR3 is 15 residues long. Germline CDR1 reads SQVTM; CDR2 reads ANQGSEA. Here the CDR3 reads CSVGFGTFSSYEQYF. CDR3 DNA sequence: TGCAGCGTTGGGTTTGGGACTTTTAGCTCCTACGAGCAGTACTTC.

J is TRBJ2-5 and V is TRBV5-1; D is perhaps TRBD1 (6 bases). Trimming removed 3 bases from V and 4 bases from J, with 13 bases in between. The CDR3 extends over 14 amino acids. Germline values: CDR1 SGHRS, CDR2 YFSETQ. CDR3 sequence (DNA): TGCGCCAGCAGCTCGAACACAGGGACAGAGACCCAGTACTTC. Its translation: CASSSNTGTETQYF.

The rearrangement uses TRBV24-1 and TRBJ2-5, with a possible D match to TRBD1 (7 bases). Looked up from germline, CDR1 is KGHDR and CDR2 is SFDVKD. This CDR3 has 15 amino acids. Trimming shortened V by 3 bases and J by 5 bases, and 15 bases separated the two germline ends. CDR3 residues: CATSDPTGSGETQYF. The CDR3 DNA reads TGTGCCACCAGTGATCCGACAGGGAGCGGGGAGACCCAGTACTTC.

This clone was observed once. Here the CDR3 reads CAWSVFGHTGTGAALGPQHF. Here the CDR3 DNA reads TGTGCCTGGAGTGTATTCGGTCATACGGGGACAGGGGCTGCGTTAGGGCCCCAGCATTTT. The chain recombines TRBV30 with TRBJ1-5; 10 bases are a match to TRBD1. The CDR3 totals 20 residues. Germline-derived CDR1 and CDR2 are GTSNPN and SVGIG (reference sequence). Unmatched junction bases numbered 23, after V lost 0 bases and J lost 9 bases.

The chain combines TRBV2 with TRBJ1-3; no clear D gene. CDR1 and CDR2 (germline): SNHLY, FYNNEI. This CDR3 region has 14 residues. V was cut by 4 bases and J by 0 bases, with 7 bases left in between. The DNA for the CDR3 is TGTGCCAGCAGTGCTGGACGCTCTGGAAACACCATATATTTT. It translates to CASSAGRSGNTIYF. Variable domain in full (rest from reference TRBV2 and TRBJ1-3): EPEVTQTPSHQVTQMGQEVILRCVPISNHLYFYWYRQILGQKVEFLVSFYNNEISEKSEIFDDQFSVERPDGSNFTLKIRSTKLEDSAMYFCASSAGRSGNTIYFGEGSWLTVV.

The chain carries TRBV18 and TRBJ1-6; 7 nucleotides agree with TRBD1. The germline gives CDR1 KGHSH, CDR2 LQKENI. With 0 bases clipped from V and 9 bases from J, the junction kept 5 bases outside the gene matches. This CDR3 is built from 15 residues. Here the CDR3 DNA reads TGTGCCAGCTCACCACCAGACAGGGCCAGTTCACCCCTCCACTTT. Protein: CASSPPDRASSPLHF.

The genes are TRBV29-1 and TRBJ2-1; 9 bases line up with TRBD1. This CDR3 is built from 13 residues. V trimming: 4 bases; J trimming: 8 bases; junction bases outside the gene matches: 6. The germline V gene encodes CDR1 SQVTM and CDR2 ANQGSEA. CDR3 sequence (DNA): TGCAGCGTTGCAGGGACAGGGAAATATGAGCAGTTCTTC. Amino acids: CSVAGTGKYEQFF.

The J gene is TRBJ1-4, the V gene TRBV2; TRBD1 agrees at 7 bases. This CDR3 has 14 residues. V lost 5 bases to trimming and J lost 5 bases; unmatched junction nucleotides: 5. The germline V gene encodes CDR1 SNHLY and CDR2 FYNNEI. The CDR3 DNA reads as TGTGCCAGCAGTCTCCAGGGGGAGAATGAAAAACTGTTTTTT. It codes for CASSLQGENEKLFF.

V is TRBV4-1 and J is TRBJ2-5, with TRBD2 matching 12 bases. Per the germline V gene, CDR1 is MGHRA and CDR2 is YSYEKL. There are 16 residues in the CDR3. Unmatched junction bases numbered 7, after V lost 4 bases and J lost 4 bases. The CDR3 DNA reads as TGCGCCAGCAGCCCGACTAGCGGGAGTATGATAGAGACCCAGTACTTC. Protein: CASSPTSGSMIETQYF.

The chain joins TRBV6-5 to TRBJ1-1; D ambiguous. V lost 7 bases, J lost 11 bases, and 17 bases lay in between. The CDR3 length is 12 residues. CDR1 and CDR2 from the germline V gene are MNHEY and SVGAGI. The CDR3 here is CASTRGVGYAFF. CDR3 DNA: TGTGCCAGCACCCGAGGTGTAGGTTATGCTTTCTTT.

The chain recombines TRBV7-8 with TRBJ1-2; tentatively, D is TRBD1 (6 bases). The V end was cut by 4 bases, the J end by 1 base, with 16 bases between. Germline V CDR1 and CDR2: SGHVS, FQNEAQ. The CDR3 is 16 residues long. CDR3 sequence reads: CASSSIGGASNYGYTF. The DNA of the CDR3 is TGTGCCAGCAGCTCCATAGGGGGGGCGAGTAACTATGGCTACACCTTC.

The CDR3 DNA reads TGTGCCAGCAGTTTTACCGGGAACCGGTTAAACATTCAGTACTTC. Translated, it gives CASSFTGNRLNIQYF. The V call is TRBV28, the J call TRBJ2-4; tentative D call: TRBD2 (5 bases). CDR3 length: 15 residues. The V end lost 3 bases, the J end lost 6 bases, and 15 bases lay between the germline ends. The germline CDR1 and CDR2 sequences are MDHEN and SYDVKM. Drawing the rest from reference TRBV28 and TRBJ2-4, the complete variable domain is DVKVTQSSRYLVKRTGEKVFLECVQDMDHENMFWYRQDPGLGLRLIYFSYDVKMKEKGDIPEGYSVSREKKERFSLILESASTNQTSMYLCASSFTGNRLNIQYFGAGTRLSVL.

V and J are TRBV29-1 and TRBJ1-2; D call uncertain. From germline, CDR1 is SQVTM and CDR2 ANQGSEA. The V gene lost 3 bases and the J gene lost 8 bases, with 13 bases spanning the gap. CDR3 length: 12 amino acids. The CDR3 sequence: CSVEQATTGYTF. CDR3 sequence (DNA): TGCAGCGTTGAGCAAGCGACGACGGGCTACACCTTC.

The genes are TRBV27 and TRBJ2-1; TRBD1 aligns across 9 bases. The CDR3 covers 16 residues. Trimming at V came to 6 bases and at J to 4 bases, leaving 10 bases not matched to a gene. CDR1 is MNHEY and CDR2 is SMNVEV in the germline V gene (reference sequence). This CDR3 reads CASRAGDREMYNEQFF. The CDR3, as DNA: TGTGCCAGCAGAGCCGGGGACAGGGAAATGTACAATGAGCAGTTCTTC.

This chain links TRBV9 with TRBJ2-3; D is ambiguous. Germline V gene sequence: CDR1 SGDLS, CDR2 YYNGEE. V dropped 0 bases and J dropped 2 bases, with 13 bases sitting between them. This CDR3 spans 16 amino acids. CDR3 nucleotide sequence: TGTGCCAGCAGCGTAGTTGATCAGGCGGTCACAGATACGCAGTATTTT. Its translation is CASSVVDQAVTDTQYF.

The V call is TRBV2, the J call TRBJ1-1, with 7 bases that match TRBD1. The junction had 6 bases not matched to a gene; V was cut back by 7 bases and J by 4 bases. This CDR3 comprises 13 residues. Germline V gene sequence: CDR1 SNHLY, CDR2 FYNNEI. Here the CDR3 reads CASIDREGTEAFF. The CDR3 DNA reads TGTGCCAGCATCGACAGGGAAGGCACTGAAGCTTTCTTT.

The V gene is TRBV5-1, the J gene TRBJ1-6; D gene unclear. CDR1 and CDR2 (germline): SGHRS, YFSETQ. Trimming stripped 0 bases from V and 8 bases from J, with 12 bases between. The CDR3 spans 15 residues. In DNA, the CDR3 is TGCGCCAGCAGCTTGGATGGACCCGGCTATTCACCCCTCCACTTT. Its translation: CASSLDGPGYSPLHF.

This sequence joins TRBV9 and TRBJ1-2, with D perhaps matching TRBD1 (5 bases). This CDR3 spans 15 amino acids. V was pared by 0 bases and J by 8 bases, with 17 bases between. From germline, CDR1 is SGDLS and CDR2 YYNGEE. The CDR3 spells CASSVAVGQGRGYTF. CDR3 sequence (DNA): TGTGCCAGCAGCGTAGCTGTCGGGCAGGGTCGGGGCTACACCTTC.

The chain carries TRBV5-1 and TRBJ1-1, with TRBD1 matching 8 bases. CDR1 is SGHRS and CDR2 is YFSETQ in the germline V gene. J lost 2 bases, V lost 4 bases, and 4 bases had no gene match. The CDR3 extends over 14 amino acids. CDR3 bases: TGCGCCAGCAGCAGGACAGGGACCAACACTGAAGCTTTCTTT. Translating gives CASSRTGTNTEAFF.

The rearrangement uses TRBV18 and TRBJ1-3; TRBD1 agrees at 9 bases. CDR1 is KGHSH and CDR2 is LQKENI in the germline V gene. The CDR3 spans 16 residues. V shed 2 bases and J 5 bases; nucleotides not matched to a gene: 7. The CDR3 nucleotides read TGTGCCAGCTCACCAATGGGACAGGGAAGAAGAAACACCATATATTTT. Its translation is CASSPMGQGRRNTIYF.

J is TRBJ1-4 and V is TRBV28; D call uncertain. Germline V gene sequence: CDR1 MDHEN, CDR2 SYDVKM. This CDR3 contains 15 residues. V was shortened by 5 bases and J by 6 bases, with 16 bases between the two germline ends. The CDR3 sequence is CASSRPRTIYEKLFF. The CDR3 DNA reads as TGTGCCAGCAGTCGCCCTAGGACTATCTATGAAAAACTGTTTTTT.

This clone was seen just once. This chain links TRBV7-8 with TRBJ2-3; 10 bases match TRBD2. The CDR3 length is 16 residues. V lost 1 base, J lost 4 bases, and 5 bases stayed unmatched. The germline gives CDR1 SGHVS, CDR2 FQNEAQ. Here the CDR3 reads CASSLGLAGSADTQYF. Written as DNA, the CDR3 is TGTGCCAGCAGCTTAGGACTAGCGGGCTCGGCAGATACGCAGTATTTT.

The V and J genes are TRBV15 and TRBJ2-5; D may be TRBD2 (5 bases). CDR3 size: 17 residues. V lost 0 bases and J lost 7, with 21 bases in between. Germline CDR1 is LNHNV and CDR2 is YYDKDF (reference sequence). The CDR3 here is CATSRDQTMDGEGTQYF. The CDR3 nucleotides are TGTGCCACCAGCAGAGACCAGACTATGGACGGCGAGGGGACCCAGTACTTC.

The genes are TRBV28 and TRBJ2-1; D call uncertain. The CDR3 sequence is 11 residues long. V was pared by 4 bases and J by 2 bases, with 0 bases between. The germline V gene encodes CDR1 MDHEN and CDR2 SYDVKM. The CDR3 DNA reads TGTGCCAGCAGTTCCTACAATGAGCAGTTCTTC. Protein: CASSSYNEQFF.

The genes are TRBV7-3 and TRBJ2-5; D not resolved. The CDR3 sequence is 13 residues long. V was shortened by 3 bases and J by 3 bases, with 8 bases between the two germline ends. Germline CDR1 reads SGHTA; CDR2 reads FQGTGA. DNA for the CDR3: TGTGCCAGCAGCTTCTCTGGGGAAGAGACCCAGTACTTC. Translated, it gives CASSFSGEETQYF.

The V and J genes are TRBV27 and TRBJ1-5; TRBD1 is a possible D gene (6 bases). V lost 2 bases and J 4 bases, leaving 18 bases between the germline ends. The CDR3 has 17 residues. Germline V CDR1 and CDR2: MNHEY, SMNVEV (reference sequence). As DNA, the CDR3 is TGTGCCAGCAGTTTACTGGGGGCGGAAGGGGGTAATCAGCCCCAGCATTTT. Translation gives CASSLLGAEGGNQPQHF.

CDR3 DNA: TGTGCCACCAGTGGTAAGGGGGGACAGGGGGGGATGAACACTGAAGCTTTCTTT. The encoded protein is CATSGKGGQGGMNTEAFF. V and J are TRBV24-1 and TRBJ1-1, with TRBD1 matching over 11 bases. The J segment lost 0 bases and the V segment lost 5 bases, leaving 10 bases of the junction unmatched. The V gene's germline CDR1 is KGHDR and CDR2 SFDVKD. The CDR3 is 18 amino acids.

J is TRBJ2-7 and V is TRBV5-4, with TRBD1 matching over 8 bases. J gave up 1 base and V 3 bases, and 9 bases lay outside the gene matches. The CDR3 length is 16 residues. CDR1 and CDR2 (germline): SGHNT, YYREEE (reference sequence). In nucleotides, the CDR3 is TGTGCCAGCAGCTCGCTCGAGACAGGGGTTTCCTACGAGCAGTACTTC. Translation gives CASSSLETGVSYEQYF.

The chain links TRBV15 to TRBJ1-3; the D is unclear. The V end lost 0 bases, the J end lost 4 bases, and 10 bases lay between the germline ends. The CDR3 runs to 15 residues. Germline CDR1 LNHNV, CDR2 YYDKDF (reference sequence). The CDR3 region has the DNA TGTGCCACCAGCAGAGACTATCTCGTCGGAAACACCATATATTTT. This encodes CATSRDYLVGNTIYF.

J is TRBJ2-2 and V is TRBV11-3, with a weak D call TRBD1 (5 bases). CDR1 SGHNT and CDR2 YENEEA come from the germline V gene. The CDR3 consists of 14 residues. The V gene lost 0 bases and the J gene lost 6 bases, with 8 bases spanning the gap. CDR3 amino acids: CASSLESGPGELFF. The CDR3, as DNA: TGTGCCAGCAGCTTAGAATCAGGGCCCGGGGAGCTGTTTTTT.

V gene TRBV29-1 combines with J gene TRBJ2-7, with TRBD2 matching over 14 bases. J gave up 1 base and V 3 bases, and 5 bases lay outside the gene matches. This CDR3 spans 16 amino acids. The germline V gene encodes CDR1 SQVTM and CDR2 ANQGSEA. The CDR3 DNA reads TGCAGCGTTGAGGGACTAGCGGGAGCTGGGTCCTACGAGCAGTACTTC. It translates to CSVEGLAGAGSYEQYF.